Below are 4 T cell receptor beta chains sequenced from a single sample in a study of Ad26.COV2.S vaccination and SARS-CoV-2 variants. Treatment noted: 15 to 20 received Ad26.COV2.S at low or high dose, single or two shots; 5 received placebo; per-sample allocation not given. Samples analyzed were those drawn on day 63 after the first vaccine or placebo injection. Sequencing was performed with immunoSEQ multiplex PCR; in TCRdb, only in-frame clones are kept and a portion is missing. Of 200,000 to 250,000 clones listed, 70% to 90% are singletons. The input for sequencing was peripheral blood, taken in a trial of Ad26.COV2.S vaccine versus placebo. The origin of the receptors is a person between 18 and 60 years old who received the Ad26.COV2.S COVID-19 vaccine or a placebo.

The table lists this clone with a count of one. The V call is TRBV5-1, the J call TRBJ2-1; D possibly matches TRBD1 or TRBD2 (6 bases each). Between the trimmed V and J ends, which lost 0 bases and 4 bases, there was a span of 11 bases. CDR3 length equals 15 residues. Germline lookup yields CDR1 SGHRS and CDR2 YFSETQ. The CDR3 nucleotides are TGCGCCAGCAGCTTGGTCGGGGGCCAATACAATGAGCAGTTCTTC. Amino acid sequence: CASSLVGGQYNEQFF.

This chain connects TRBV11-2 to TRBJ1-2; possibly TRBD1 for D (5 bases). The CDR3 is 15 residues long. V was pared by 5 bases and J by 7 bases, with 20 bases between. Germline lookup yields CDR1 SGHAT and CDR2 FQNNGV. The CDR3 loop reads CASSRSGTLTGGYTF. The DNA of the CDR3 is TGTGCCAGCAGCCGTTCCGGGACGCTAACCGGTGGCTACACCTTC.

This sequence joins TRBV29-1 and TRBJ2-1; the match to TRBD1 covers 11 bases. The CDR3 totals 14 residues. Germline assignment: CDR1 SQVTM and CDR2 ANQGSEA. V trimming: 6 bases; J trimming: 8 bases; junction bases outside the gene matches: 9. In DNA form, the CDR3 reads TGCAGCGTGGACGGGACAGGGGGTTGGTATGAGCAGTTCTTC. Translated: CSVDGTGGWYEQFF.

The CDR3 spells CASSLERYEQYF. The DNA of the CDR3 is TGTGCCAGCAGTTTGGAGAGGTACGAGCAGTACTTC. The chain links TRBV28 to TRBJ2-7; D unclear. The germline V gene has CDR1 MDHEN and CDR2 SYDVKM. There are 12 residues in the CDR3. V dropped 3 bases and J dropped 4 bases, with 7 bases sitting between them. The full variable domain, completed using reference TRBV28 and TRBJ2-7, is DVKVTQSSRYLVKRTGEKVFLECVQDMDHENMFWYRQDPGLGLRLIYFSYDVKMKEKGDIPEGYSVSREKKERFSLILESASTNQTSMYLCASSLERYEQYFGPGTRLTVT.